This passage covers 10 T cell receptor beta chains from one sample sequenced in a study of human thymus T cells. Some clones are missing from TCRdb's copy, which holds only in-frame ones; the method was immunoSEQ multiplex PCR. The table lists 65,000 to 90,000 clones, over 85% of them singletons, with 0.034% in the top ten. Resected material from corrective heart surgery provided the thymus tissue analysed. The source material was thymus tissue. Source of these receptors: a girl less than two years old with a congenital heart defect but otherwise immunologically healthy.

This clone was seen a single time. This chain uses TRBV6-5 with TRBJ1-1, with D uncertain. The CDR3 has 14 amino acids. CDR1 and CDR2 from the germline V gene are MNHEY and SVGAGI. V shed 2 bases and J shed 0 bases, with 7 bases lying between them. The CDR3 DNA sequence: TGTGCCAGCAGTTACAGTTGGGTGAACACTGAAGCTTTCTTT. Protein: CASSYSWVNTEAFF.

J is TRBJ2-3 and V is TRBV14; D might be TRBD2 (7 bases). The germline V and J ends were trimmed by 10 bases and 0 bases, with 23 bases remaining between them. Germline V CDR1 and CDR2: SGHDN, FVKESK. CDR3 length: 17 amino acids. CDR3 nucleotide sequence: TGTGCCATCTACACTTGGGGGGGCGTAACTAGCACAGATACGCAGTATTTT. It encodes CAIYTWGGVTSTDTQYF.

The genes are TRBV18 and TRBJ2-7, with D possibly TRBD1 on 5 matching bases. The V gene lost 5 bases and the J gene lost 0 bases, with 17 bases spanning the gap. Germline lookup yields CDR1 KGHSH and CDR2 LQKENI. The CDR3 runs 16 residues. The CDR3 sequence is CASSSNFRTFSYEQYF. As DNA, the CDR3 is TGTGCCAGCTCATCAAATTTCAGGACATTCTCCTACGAGCAGTACTTC.

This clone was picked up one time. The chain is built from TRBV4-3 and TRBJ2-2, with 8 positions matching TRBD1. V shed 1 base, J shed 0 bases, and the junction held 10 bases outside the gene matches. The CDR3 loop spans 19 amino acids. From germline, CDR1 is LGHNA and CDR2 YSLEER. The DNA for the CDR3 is TGCGCCAGCAGCCAAGGTCCAGGGGGCGCCCGCCCGAACACCGGGGAGCTGTTTTTT. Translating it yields CASSQGPGGARPNTGELFF.

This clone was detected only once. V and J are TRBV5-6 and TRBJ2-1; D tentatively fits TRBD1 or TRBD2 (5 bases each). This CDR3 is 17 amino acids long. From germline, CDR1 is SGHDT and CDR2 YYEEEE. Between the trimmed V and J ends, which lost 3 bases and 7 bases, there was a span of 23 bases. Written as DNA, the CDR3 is TGTGCCAGCAGCTCCCAGTTCAGCGGAACCGCAGGGAATGAGCAGTTCTTC. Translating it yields CASSSQFSGTAGNEQFF.

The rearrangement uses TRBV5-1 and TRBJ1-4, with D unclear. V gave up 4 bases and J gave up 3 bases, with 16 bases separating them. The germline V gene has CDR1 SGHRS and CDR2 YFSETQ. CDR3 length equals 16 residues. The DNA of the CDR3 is TGCGCCAGCAGCGCGGGTTCAGGCAGACCTAATGAAAAACTGTTTTTT. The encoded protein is CASSAGSGRPNEKLFF.

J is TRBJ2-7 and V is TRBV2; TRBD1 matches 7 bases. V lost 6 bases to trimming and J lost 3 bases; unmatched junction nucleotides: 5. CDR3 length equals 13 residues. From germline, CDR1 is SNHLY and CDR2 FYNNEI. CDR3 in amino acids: CASRHRGHYEQYF. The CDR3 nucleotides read TGTGCCAGCAGGCACAGGGGACACTACGAGCAGTACTTC.

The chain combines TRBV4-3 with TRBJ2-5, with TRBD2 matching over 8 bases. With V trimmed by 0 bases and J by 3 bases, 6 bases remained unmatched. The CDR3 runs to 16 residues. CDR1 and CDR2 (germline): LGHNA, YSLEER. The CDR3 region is CASSQEGRAGEETQYF. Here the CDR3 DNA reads TGCGCCAGCAGCCAAGAAGGCAGAGCGGGAGAAGAGACCCAGTACTTC.

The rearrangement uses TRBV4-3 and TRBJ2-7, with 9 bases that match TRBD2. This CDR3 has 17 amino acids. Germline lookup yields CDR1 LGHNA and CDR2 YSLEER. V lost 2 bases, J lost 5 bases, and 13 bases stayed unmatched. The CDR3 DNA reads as TGCGCCAGCAGCCAAAGGGGCGGGAGGGCCTTCAAGCACGAGCAGTACTTC. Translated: CASSQRGGRAFKHEQYF.

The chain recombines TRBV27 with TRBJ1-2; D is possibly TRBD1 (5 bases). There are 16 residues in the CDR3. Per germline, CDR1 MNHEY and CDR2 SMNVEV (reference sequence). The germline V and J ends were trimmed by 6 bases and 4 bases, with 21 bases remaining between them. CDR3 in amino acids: CASSQTPRQSGYGYTF. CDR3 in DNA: TGTGCCAGCAGCCAAACTCCAAGACAGTCTGGCTATGGCTACACCTTC.